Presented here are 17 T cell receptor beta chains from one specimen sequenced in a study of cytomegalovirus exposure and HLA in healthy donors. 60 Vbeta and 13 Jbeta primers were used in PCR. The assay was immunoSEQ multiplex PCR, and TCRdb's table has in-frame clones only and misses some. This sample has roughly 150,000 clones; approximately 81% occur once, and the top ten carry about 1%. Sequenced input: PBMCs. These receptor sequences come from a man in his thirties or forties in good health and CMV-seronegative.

The CDR3: CASSQVYPDIRSSYEQYF. The CDR3 DNA reads TGCGCCAGCAGCCAAGTATACCCAGATATTCGGAGCTCCTACGAGCAGTACTTC. The rearrangement links TRBV4-1 to TRBJ2-7; D is uncertain. CDR3 length: 18 amino acids. Germline V gene sequence: CDR1 MGHRA, CDR2 YSYEKL. V lost 1 base to trimming and J lost 0 bases, with 19 bases between them.

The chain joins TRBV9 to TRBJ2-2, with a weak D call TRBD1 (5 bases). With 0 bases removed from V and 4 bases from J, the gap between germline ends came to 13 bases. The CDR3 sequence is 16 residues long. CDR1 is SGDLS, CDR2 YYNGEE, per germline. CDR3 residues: CASSVAFGQGTGELFF. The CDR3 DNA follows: TGTGCCAGCAGCGTAGCTTTCGGTCAGGGCACCGGGGAGCTGTTTTTT.

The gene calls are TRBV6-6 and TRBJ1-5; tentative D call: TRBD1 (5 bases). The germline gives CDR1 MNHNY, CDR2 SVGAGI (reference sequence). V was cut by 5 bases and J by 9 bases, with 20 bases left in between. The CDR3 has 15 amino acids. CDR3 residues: CASSPGQGLLSPQHF. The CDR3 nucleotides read TGTGCCAGCAGTCCCGGTCAGGGACTCTTGTCGCCCCAGCATTTT.

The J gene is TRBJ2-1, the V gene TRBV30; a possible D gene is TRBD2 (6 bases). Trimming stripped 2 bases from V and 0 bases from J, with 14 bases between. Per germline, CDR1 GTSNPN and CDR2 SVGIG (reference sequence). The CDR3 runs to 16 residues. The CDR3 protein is CAWSMSSGSSYNEQFF. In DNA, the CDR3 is TGTGCCTGGAGTATGAGTAGCGGAAGCTCCTACAATGAGCAGTTCTTC.

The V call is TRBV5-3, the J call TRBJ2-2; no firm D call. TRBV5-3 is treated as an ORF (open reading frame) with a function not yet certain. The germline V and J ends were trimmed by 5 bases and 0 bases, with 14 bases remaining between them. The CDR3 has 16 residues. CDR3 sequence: CARSSLFRTNTGELFF. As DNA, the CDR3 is TGTGCCAGAAGTTCATTGTTCAGAACGAACACCGGGGAGCTGTTTTTT.

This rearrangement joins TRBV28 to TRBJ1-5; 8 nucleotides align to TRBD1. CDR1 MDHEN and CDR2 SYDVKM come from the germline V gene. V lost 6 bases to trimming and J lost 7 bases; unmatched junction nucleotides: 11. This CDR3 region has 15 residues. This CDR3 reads CASSLGRGLRQPQHF. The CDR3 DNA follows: TGTGCCAGCAGCTTAGGCAGGGGGCTTAGGCAGCCCCAGCATTTT.

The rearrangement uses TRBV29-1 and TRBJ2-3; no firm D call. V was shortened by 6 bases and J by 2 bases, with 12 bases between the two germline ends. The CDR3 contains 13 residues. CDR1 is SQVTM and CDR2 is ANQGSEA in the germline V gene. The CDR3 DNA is TGCAGCGTCAATGAGCAAAACACAGATACGCAGTATTTT. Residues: CSVNEQNTDTQYF.

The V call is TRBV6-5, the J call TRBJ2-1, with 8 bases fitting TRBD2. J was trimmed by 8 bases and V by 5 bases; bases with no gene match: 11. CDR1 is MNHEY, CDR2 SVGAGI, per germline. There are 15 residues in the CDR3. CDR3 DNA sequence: TGTGCCAGCAGTATAAAAGCGGGAGCGGTCGATGAGCAGTTCTTC. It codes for CASSIKAGAVDEQFF.

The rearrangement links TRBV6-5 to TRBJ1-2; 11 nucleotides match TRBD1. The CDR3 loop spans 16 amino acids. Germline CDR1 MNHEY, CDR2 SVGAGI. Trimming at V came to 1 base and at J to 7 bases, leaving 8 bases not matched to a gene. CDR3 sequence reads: CASSYLPGQGVPGYTF. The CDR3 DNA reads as TGTGCCAGCAGTTACTTGCCGGGACAGGGGGTACCTGGCTACACCTTC.

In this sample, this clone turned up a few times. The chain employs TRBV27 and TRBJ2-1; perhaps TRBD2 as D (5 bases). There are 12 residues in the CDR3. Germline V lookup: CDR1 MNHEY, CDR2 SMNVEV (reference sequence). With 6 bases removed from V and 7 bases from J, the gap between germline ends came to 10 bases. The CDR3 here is CASSILGNEQFF. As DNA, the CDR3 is TGTGCCAGCAGCATACTAGGGAATGAGCAGTTCTTC.

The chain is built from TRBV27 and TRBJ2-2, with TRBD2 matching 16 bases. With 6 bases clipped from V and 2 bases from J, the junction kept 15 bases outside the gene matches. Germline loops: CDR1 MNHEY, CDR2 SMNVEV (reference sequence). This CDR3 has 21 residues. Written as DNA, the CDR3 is TGTGCCAGCAGAGAACGCGCAGAGGGACTAGCGGGAGGGGCCAACACCGGGGAGCTGTTTTTT. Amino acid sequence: CASRERAEGLAGGANTGELFF.

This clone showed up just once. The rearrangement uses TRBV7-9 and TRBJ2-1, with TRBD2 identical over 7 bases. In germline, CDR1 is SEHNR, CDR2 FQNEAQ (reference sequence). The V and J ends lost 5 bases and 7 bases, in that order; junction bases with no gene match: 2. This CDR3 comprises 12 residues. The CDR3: CASSGGGNEQFF. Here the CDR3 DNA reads TGTGCCAGCAGCGGGGGGGGAAATGAGCAGTTCTTC.

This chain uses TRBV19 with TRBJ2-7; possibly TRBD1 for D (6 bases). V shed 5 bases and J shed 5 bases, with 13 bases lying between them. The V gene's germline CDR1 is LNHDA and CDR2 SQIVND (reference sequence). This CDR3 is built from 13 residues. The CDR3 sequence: CASSLQGLHEQYF. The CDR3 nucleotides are TGTGCCAGTAGTTTACAGGGATTACACGAGCAGTACTTC.

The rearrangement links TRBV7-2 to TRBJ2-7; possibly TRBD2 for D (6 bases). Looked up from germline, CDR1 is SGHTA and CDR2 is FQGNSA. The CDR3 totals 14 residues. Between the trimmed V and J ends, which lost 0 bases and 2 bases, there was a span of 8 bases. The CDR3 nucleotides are TGTGCCAGCAGCTTAGCGACTAGAACCTACGAGCAGTACTTC. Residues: CASSLATRTYEQYF.

The CDR3 nucleotides are TGTGCCAGCAGGGGTGGAGATAACTATGGCTACACCTTC. It specifies CASRGGDNYGYTF. J is TRBJ1-2 and V is TRBV6-5; unclear D gene. In germline, CDR1 is MNHEY, CDR2 SVGAGI. V was trimmed by 6 bases and J by 1 base, leaving 9 bases between them. The CDR3 consists of 13 residues.

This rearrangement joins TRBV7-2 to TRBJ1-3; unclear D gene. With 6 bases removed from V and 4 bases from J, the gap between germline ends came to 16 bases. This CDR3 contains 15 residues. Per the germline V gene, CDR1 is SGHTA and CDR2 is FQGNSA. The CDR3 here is CASRINWAPGNTIYF. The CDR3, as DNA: TGTGCCAGCAGAATTAATTGGGCTCCAGGAAACACCATATATTTT.

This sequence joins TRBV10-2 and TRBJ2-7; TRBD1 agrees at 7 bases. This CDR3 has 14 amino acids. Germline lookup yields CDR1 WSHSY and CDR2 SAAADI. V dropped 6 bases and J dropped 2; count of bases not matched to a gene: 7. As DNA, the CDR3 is TGCGCCAGCAGGGGGACAGCGACAACCTACGAGCAGTACTTC. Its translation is CASRGTATTYEQYF.